This T cell receptor (beta chain) was observed in a study of tumor-infiltrating lymphocytes in localized non-small cell lung cancer. TCRdb's table, derived via immunoSEQ multiplex PCR, lists solely in-frame clones and lacks some. The table lists about 6,700 clones, approximately 80% of them singletons, with about a sixth in the top ten. V dropped 5 bases and J dropped 5 bases, with 10 bases sitting between them. The germline V gene encodes CDR1 SEHNR and CDR2 FQNEAQ (reference sequence). CDR3 length: 13 amino acids. The clonotype comes from a human donor with non-small cell lung cancer. Source material: uninvolved lung tissue not adjacent to the tumor. V is TRBV7-9 and J is TRBJ1-5; possibly TRBD1 for D (5 bases). CDR3 DNA: TGTGCCAGCAGCCCGGGGACCGATCAGCCCCAGCATTTT. Translating it yields CASSPGTDQPQHF.